Below, 24 T cell receptor beta chains from the same sample are listed, as sequenced in a study of shared clonotypes between healthy human individuals. TCRdb keeps only in-frame clones here, not all; method: immunoSEQ multiplex PCR. The table includes around 2.5 million clones, 93% detected once. The source material was naive CD4+ T cells from PBMCs. Subset described: CD45RA+ positively selected. The origin of the receptors is a man between 18 and 29 years old in good health. Some clones in this sample may be carry-over from other donors' samples.

The chain has TRBV2 and TRBJ2-1; 8 bases map to TRBD2. The CDR3 has 14 residues. V trimming: 6 bases; J trimming: 0 bases; junction bases outside the gene matches: 1. Per the germline V gene, CDR1 is SNHLY and CDR2 is FYNNEI. CDR3 region: CASSGRGSYNEQFF. CDR3 nucleotide sequence: TGTGCCAGCAGCGGGAGGGGCTCCTACAATGAGCAGTTCTTC.

The genes are TRBV5-1 and TRBJ1-1; D not resolved. V was trimmed by 0 bases and J by 3 bases, leaving 15 bases between them. Looked up from germline, CDR1 is SGHRS and CDR2 is YFSETQ. The CDR3 is 16 amino acids. The DNA for the CDR3 is TGCGCCAGCAGCTTGGGAGGGCGGGTAATTGACACTGAAGCTTTCTTT. Translated, it gives CASSLGGRVIDTEAFF.

The chain couples TRBV28 to TRBJ1-4; D remains ambiguous. Germline-derived CDR1 and CDR2 are MDHEN and SYDVKM. V was trimmed by 7 bases and J by 3 bases, leaving 6 bases between them. This CDR3 region has 12 residues. The CDR3 here is CASKPPNEKLFF. The CDR3 bases are TGTGCCAGCAAACCGCCTAATGAAAAACTGTTTTTT.

This clone was found once. This chain uses TRBV5-4 with TRBJ1-3; D is undetermined. The CDR3 extends over 16 amino acids. Trimming took 0 bases from V and 4 from J, leaving 14 bases between them. The germline V gene encodes CDR1 SGHNT and CDR2 YYREEE (reference sequence). CDR3 loop: CASSLGRPKGGNTIYF. For the CDR3, the DNA is TGTGCCAGCAGCTTGGGTCGGCCAAAAGGGGGAAACACCATATATTTT.

This rearrangement joins TRBV9 to TRBJ2-5, with D uncertain. This CDR3 is 15 amino acids long. Germline V gene lookup returns CDR1 SGDLS and CDR2 YYNGEE. Between the trimmed V and J ends, which lost 3 bases and 4 bases, there was a span of 16 bases. CDR3 nucleotide sequence: TGTGCCAGCAGCGCCACACCTGAGCGTGCAGAGACCCAGTACTTC. The encoded protein is CASSATPERAETQYF.

This chain links TRBV6-4 with TRBJ2-4, with D tentatively TRBD1 (6 bases). V was cut by 6 bases and J by 6 bases, with 18 bases left in between. The CDR3 covers 15 residues. Germline-derived CDR1 and CDR2 are MRHNA and SNTAGT. The CDR3 region has the DNA TGTGCCAGCAGGACCAGGGGCGGGTGGGGAAACATTCAGTACTTC. Residues: CASRTRGGWGNIQYF.

This chain links TRBV7-9 with TRBJ2-3, with TRBD2 matching 9 bases. Germline CDR1 is SEHNR and CDR2 is FQNEAQ (reference sequence). With 5 bases clipped from V and 2 bases from J, the junction kept 8 bases outside the gene matches. This CDR3 contains 16 residues. The CDR3 coding sequence is TGTGCCAGCAGCCCCAGGATAGCGGGAGACACAGATACGCAGTATTTT. Its translation: CASSPRIAGDTDTQYF. Full variable domain (outside the CDR3, taken from reference TRBV7-9 and TRBJ2-3): DTGVSQNPRHKITKRGQNVTFRCDPISEHNRLYWYRQTLGQGPEFLTYFQNEAQLEKSRLLSDRFSAERPKGSFSTLEIQRTEQGDSAMYLCASSPRIAGDTDTQYFGPGTRLTVL.

J is TRBJ2-1 and V is TRBV30; a possible D gene is TRBD2 (5 bases). Germline V gene lookup returns CDR1 GTSNPN and CDR2 SVGIG (reference sequence). The V end lost 3 bases, the J end lost 4 bases, and 7 bases lay between the germline ends. CDR3 size: 12 residues. DNA of the CDR3: TGTGCCTGGAGCCTAGCTTACAATGAGCAGTTCTTC. Translated: CAWSLAYNEQFF. Looking up the rest from reference TRBV30 and TRBJ2-1 gives the full variable domain: SQTIHQWPATLVQPVGSPLSLECTVEGTSNPNLYWYRQAAGRGLQLLFYSVGIGQISSEVPQNLSASRPQDRQFILSSKKLLLSDSGFYLCAWSLAYNEQFFGPGTRLTVL.

This rearrangement joins TRBV6-1 to TRBJ2-7, with 7 bases fitting TRBD1. After removal of 7 bases from V and 2 bases from J, the junction contained 11 bases not matched to a gene. Germline V gene data show CDR1 as MNHNS and CDR2 as SASEGT. The CDR3 spans 15 residues. DNA for the CDR3: TGTGCCAGCATCAGAGCACAGGGGTCGGCCTACGAGCAGTACTTC. This gives the protein CASIRAQGSAYEQYF.

This clone came up once. Other DNA variants within this sample encode the same CDR3. The chain employs TRBV6-5 and TRBJ2-3; D gene ambiguous. The CDR3 extends over 12 amino acids. CDR1 and CDR2 from the germline V gene are MNHEY and SVGAGI. Trimming stripped 6 bases from V and 1 base from J, with 5 bases between. CDR3 sequence reads: CASRRGTDTQYF. CDR3 sequence (DNA): TGTGCCAGCAGGCGAGGCACAGATACGCAGTATTTT.

The chain links TRBV11-2 to TRBJ2-7; 10 bases match TRBD2. V shed 3 bases, J shed 6 bases, and the junction held 8 bases outside the gene matches. From germline, CDR1 is SGHAT and CDR2 FQNNGV. There are 15 residues in the CDR3. As DNA, the CDR3 is TGTGCCAGCAGCTTTTCCTCGGGACTAGCGACCGAGCAGTACTTC. Translated: CASSFSSGLATEQYF.

The chain employs TRBV5-1 and TRBJ2-2, with 10 bases identical to TRBD2. This CDR3 is 16 amino acids long. Trimming at V came to 3 bases and at J to 3 bases, leaving 5 bases not matched to a gene. Germline values: CDR1 SGHRS, CDR2 YFSETQ. The CDR3 DNA is TGCGCCAGCAGCTGGCTAGCGGGAGATTACACCGGGGAGCTGTTTTTT. Translation: CASSWLAGDYTGELFF.

J is TRBJ2-5 and V is TRBV5-1; 10 bases line up with TRBD1. The germline CDR1 and CDR2 sequences are SGHRS and YFSETQ. The CDR3 consists of 16 residues. V lost 5 bases to trimming and J lost 1 base; unmatched junction nucleotides: 8. CDR3 amino acids: CASSLGTGDPQETQYF. The CDR3 DNA follows: TGCGCCAGCAGTCTCGGGACAGGGGACCCCCAAGAGACCCAGTACTTC. The full variable domain, its missing parts supplied by reference TRBV5-1 and TRBJ2-5, is KAGVTQTPRYLIKTRGQQVTLSCSPISGHRSVSWYQQTPGQGLQFLFEYFSETQRNKGNFPGRFSGRQFSNSRSEMNVSTLELGDSALYLCASSLGTGDPQETQYFGPGTRLLVL.

The chain couples TRBV25-1 to TRBJ2-1, with D perhaps matching TRBD1 (5 bases). The germline gives CDR1 MGHDK, CDR2 SYGVNS. With 8 bases removed from V and 8 bases from J, the gap between germline ends came to 19 bases. This CDR3 spans 14 amino acids. The CDR3 coding sequence is TGTGCCAGCCTGCGAGGACATGAGGTGGATGAGCAGTTCTTC. Its protein product is CASLRGHEVDEQFF.

The chain links TRBV5-1 to TRBJ2-1; D remains unclear. V lost 2 bases and J 0 bases, leaving 12 bases between the germline ends. The CDR3 runs 16 residues. The germline CDR1 and CDR2 sequences are SGHRS and YFSETQ. CDR3 in amino acids: CASSLMGHPSYNEQFF. CDR3 nucleotides: TGCGCCAGCAGCTTAATGGGCCACCCCTCCTACAATGAGCAGTTCTTC.

The chain recombines TRBV28 with TRBJ2-3; possible D gene TRBD1, 7 bases. V was cut by 6 bases and J by 7 bases, with 20 bases left in between. The CDR3 length is 15 residues. The V gene's germline CDR1 is MDHEN and CDR2 SYDVKM. CDR3 DNA sequence: TGTGCCAGCAGGCCTCAGGGGGGATGGAAAAATACGCAGTATTTT. This codes for CASRPQGGWKNTQYF. The variable domain in full, completed from reference TRBV28 and TRBJ2-3, reads DVKVTQSSRYLVKRTGEKVFLECVQDMDHENMFWYRQDPGLGLRLIYFSYDVKMKEKGDIPEGYSVSREKKERFSLILESASTNQTSMYLCASRPQGGWKNTQYFGPGTRLTVL.

The chain combines TRBV2 with TRBJ2-2; D ambiguous. From germline, CDR1 is SNHLY and CDR2 FYNNEI. V shed 4 bases and J shed 7 bases, with 10 bases lying between them. The length of the CDR3 is 13 residues. The CDR3 reads CASSGESYGELFF. As DNA, the CDR3 is TGTGCCAGCAGTGGGGAATCGTACGGGGAGCTGTTTTTT.

Comment on this clone: Other DNA sequences in the sample encode the same CDR3. The DNA of the CDR3 is TGTGCCAGCAGCGGGGACGGGAACTATGGCTACACCTTC. Protein product: CASSGDGNYGYTF. The rearrangement joins TRBV5-4 to TRBJ1-2; TRBD1 might be the D (5 bases). V gave up 4 bases and J gave up 2 bases, with 9 bases separating them. Germline V CDR1 and CDR2: SGHNT, YYREEE (reference sequence). The CDR3 has 13 residues. Full variable domain (rest looked up from reference TRBV5-4 and TRBJ1-2): ETGVTQSPTHLIKTRGQQVTLRCSSQSGHNTVSWYQQALGQGPQFIFQYYREEENGRGNFPPRFSGLQFPNYSSELNVNALELDDSALYLCASSGDGNYGYTFGSGTRLTVV.

The count of this clone is one. This CDR3 reads CASSLDWGAAAYEQYF. The CDR3 nucleotides are TGTGCCAGCAGCTTAGACTGGGGCGCCGCAGCCTACGAGCAGTACTTC. V is TRBV7-2 and J is TRBJ2-7; D may be TRBD1 (5 bases). The CDR3 has 16 residues. Germline V gene data show CDR1 as SGHTA and CDR2 as FQGNSA. With 1 base removed from V and 2 bases from J, the gap between germline ends came to 15 bases.

The chain is built from TRBV28 and TRBJ1-6, with D unclear. Trimming took off 8 bases at V and 4 bases at J, with 6 bases between the two ends. Germline V CDR1 and CDR2: MDHEN, SYDVKM. CDR3 length equals 12 residues. The CDR3 sequence is CASGPYNSPLHF. In DNA form, the CDR3 reads TGTGCCAGCGGACCTTATAATTCACCCCTCCACTTT.

This chain uses TRBV6-1 with TRBJ2-7; D possibly corresponds to TRBD1 (6 bases). With 8 bases removed from V and 1 base from J, the gap between germline ends came to 9 bases. Germline V lookup: CDR1 MNHNS, CDR2 SASEGT. The CDR3 extends over 12 amino acids. CDR3 nucleotide sequence: TGTGCCAGCGGCAGGGGTTCCTACGAGCAGTACTTC. This gives the protein CASGRGSYEQYF.

Only one count was recorded for this clone. The V and J genes are TRBV7-8 and TRBJ2-3; D is unclear. Germline CDR1 is SGHVS and CDR2 is FQNEAQ. The CDR3 is 14 residues long. The germline V and J ends were trimmed by 4 bases and 1 base, with 9 bases remaining between them. The CDR3, as DNA: TGTGCCAGCAGCTCGGTAGATGGCACAGATACGCAGTATTTT. Its protein is CASSSVDGTDTQYF. The full variable domain, completed using reference TRBV7-8 and TRBJ2-3, is GAGVSQSPRYKVAKRGQDVALRCDPISGHVSLFWYQQALGQGPEFLTYFQNEAQLDKSGLPSDRFFAERPEGSVSTLKIQRTQQEDSAVYLCASSSVDGTDTQYFGPGTRLTVL.

The chain joins TRBV7-2 to TRBJ1-5; D gene unclear. V shed 5 bases and J shed 2 bases, with 10 bases lying between them. The CDR3 runs 14 residues. CDR1 SGHTA and CDR2 FQGNSA come from the germline V gene. The CDR3 loop reads CASSPEIGNQPQHF. In DNA, the CDR3 is TGTGCCAGCAGCCCCGAGATCGGCAATCAGCCCCAGCATTTT. Based on the CDR3 plus reference TRBV7-2 and TRBJ1-5, the full variable domain is GAGVSQSPSNKVTEKGKDVELRCDPISGHTALYWYRQSLGQGLEFLIYFQGNSAPDKSGLPSDRFSAERTGGSVSTLTIQRTQQEDSAVYLCASSPEIGNQPQHFGDGTRLSIL.

Note on this clone: The same CDR3 also results from other DNA sequences found in this sample. V usage is TRBV7-9 and J usage is TRBJ1-1; D uncertain. This CDR3 has 12 amino acids. Germline-derived CDR1 and CDR2 are SEHNR and FQNEAQ (reference sequence). V was trimmed by 3 bases and J by 1 base, leaving 3 bases between them. The CDR3 region has the DNA TGTGCCAGCAGCTTCCCGAACACTGAAGCTTTCTTT. Amino acid sequence: CASSFPNTEAFF.